What follows are 25 T cell receptor beta chains derived from one specimen sequenced in a study of CD8 T cells in Susac syndrome (dated by TCRdb to about 2019). The library was generated by the immunoSEQ multiplex PCR assay. RNA was extracted using the RNeasy kit, and roughly 0.5 to 1 ug of the RNA was reverse transcribed with random hexamers. TCRdb redid the processing of the public reads, applying fastp at Q25 and MiXCR, and retained in-frame beta chains. Entries that share a CDR3 protein sequence are merged under the most common genes and DNA. This sample gives fewer than 85,000 distinct CDR3 sequences in total; approximately 93% of them show up just once. 0.52% of the sample belongs to the ten largest clones. Sequenced input: CD8+ T cells from PBMCs. Source of these receptors: a human donor with Susac syndrome.

The gene calls are TRBV7-9 and TRBJ1-5, with TRBD1 as a possible D gene (6 bases). The V end lost 5 bases, the J end lost 5 bases, and 13 bases lay between the germline ends. The CDR3 consists of 14 residues. Germline V CDR1 and CDR2: SEHNR, FQNEAQ (reference sequence). The CDR3 sequence: CASSPDRSDQPQHF. The CDR3 nucleotides are TGTGCCAGCAGCCCAGACAGGTCGGATCAGCCCCAGCATTTT.

V gene TRBV11-1 combines with J gene TRBJ2-1; 12 positions match TRBD2. V trimming: 1 base; J trimming: 8 bases; junction bases outside the gene matches: 9. The CDR3 contains 17 residues. Germline-derived CDR1 and CDR2 are SGHAT and FQDESV (reference sequence). The CDR3 bases are TGTGCCAGCAGCTTAGGTCTTTCTAGCGGGGGGGCCGATGAGCAGTTCTTC. Amino acids: CASSLGLSSGGADEQFF.

The V and J genes are TRBV13 and TRBJ2-1; the D gene could be TRBD1 or TRBD2 (5 bases each). This CDR3 region has 14 residues. Germline CDR1 is PRHDT and CDR2 is FYEKMQ (reference sequence). V was shortened by 5 bases and J by 4 bases, with 12 bases between the two germline ends. Written as DNA, the CDR3 is TGTGCCAGCAGCCCCTCGGGACCTTACAATGAGCAGTTCTTC. It translates to CASSPSGPYNEQFF.

The chain recombines TRBV7-8 with TRBJ2-3; D might be TRBD1 (5 bases). V was shortened by 5 bases and J by 1 base, with 7 bases between the two germline ends. The germline V gene has CDR1 SGHVS and CDR2 FQNEAQ. This CDR3 has 13 amino acids. For the CDR3, the DNA is TGTGCCAGCAGCAAGGGGCGCACAGATACGCAGTATTTT. It translates to CASSKGRTDTQYF.

The CDR3 loop is CASSHRMNTEAFF. CDR3 in DNA: TGTGCCAGCAGCCATAGGATGAACACTGAAGCTTTCTTT. V usage is TRBV7-9 and J usage is TRBJ1-1, with D uncertain. Germline V gene data show CDR1 as SEHNR and CDR2 as FQNEAQ (reference sequence). The CDR3 has 13 amino acids. Deletions cut 5 bases from V and 0 bases from J, with 7 bases between.

This clonotype occurred once. The rearrangement joins TRBV20-1 to TRBJ2-7; D is unclear. The CDR3 is made up of 13 amino acids. CDR1 is DFQATT and CDR2 is SNEGSKA in the germline V gene (reference sequence). Trimming removed 5 bases at V and 0 bases at J, with 11 bases between. In nucleotides, the CDR3 is TGCAGTGCTCCTCCGCGCCTCTCCTACGAGCAGTACTTC. This codes for CSAPPRLSYEQYF.

This clonotype was detected a few times. V usage is TRBV7-9 and J usage is TRBJ2-1, with D tentatively TRBD2 (6 bases). This CDR3 contains 12 residues. V was pared by 1 base and J by 8 bases, with 6 bases between. From germline, CDR1 is SEHNR and CDR2 FQNEAQ (reference sequence). CDR3 protein: CASSLGGDEQFF. DNA for the CDR3: TGTGCCAGCAGCTTAGGGGGGGATGAGCAGTTCTTC.

The V gene is TRBV5-5, the J gene TRBJ1-2; D gene unclear. V lost 4 bases and J lost 2, with 21 bases in between. Germline CDR1 reads SGHKS; CDR2 reads YYEKEE (reference sequence). The CDR3 spans 17 residues. The CDR3 DNA reads as TGTGCCAGCAGCCCACTAGTTAGGGAAAACCCCAACTATGGCTACACCTTC. As protein: CASSPLVRENPNYGYTF.

The chain uses TRBV7-9 and TRBJ2-7; 10 bases are shared with TRBD2. The CDR3 sequence is 15 residues long. Unmatched junction bases numbered 6, after V lost 5 bases and J lost 2 bases. Germline values: CDR1 SEHNR, CDR2 FQNEAQ (reference sequence). The CDR3 nucleotides read TGTGCCAGCAGCCCTACTAGCGGGGCTACCTACGAGCAGTACTTC. This sequence encodes CASSPTSGATYEQYF. The full variable domain, completed using reference TRBV7-9 and TRBJ2-7, is DTGVSQNPRHKITKRGQNVTFRCDPISEHNRLYWYRQTLGQGPEFLTYFQNEAQLEKSRLLSDRFSAERPKGSFSTLEIQRTEQGDSAMYLCASSPTSGATYEQYFGPGTRLTVT.

J is TRBJ1-4 and V is TRBV4-2; D gene ambiguous. V shed 0 bases and J shed 0 bases, with 5 bases lying between them. CDR1 is LGHNA, CDR2 YNFKEQ, per germline. The CDR3 loop spans 15 amino acids. This CDR3 is CASSQESATNEKLFF. In DNA form, the CDR3 reads TGTGCCAGCAGCCAAGAGTCTGCAACTAATGAAAAACTGTTTTTT.

The chain joins TRBV4-1 to TRBJ2-1; tentative D call: TRBD2 (6 bases). Germline CDR1 and CDR2: MGHRA and YSYEKL. Trimming removed 3 bases from V and 8 bases from J, with 11 bases in between. The CDR3 spans 13 residues. The CDR3 bases are TGCGCCAGCAGCCAGACTAGTAACTATGAGCAGTTCTTC. Translated: CASSQTSNYEQFF.

CDR3: CASSVFGGASGANVLTF. Written as DNA, the CDR3 is TGTGCCAGCAGCGTGTTCGGGGGGGCCTCTGGGGCCAACGTCCTGACTTTC. The chain carries TRBV9 and TRBJ2-6; the match to TRBD2 covers 8 bases. Trimming at V came to 2 bases and at J to 0 bases, leaving 4 bases not matched to a gene. Germline-derived CDR1 and CDR2 are SGDLS and YYNGEE. This CDR3 is built from 17 residues.

The CDR3 bases are TGTGCCAGCAGCCAAGCCTGGGAGGGAAATGGCTACACCTTC. Its protein product is CASSQAWEGNGYTF. The chain has TRBV14 and TRBJ1-2; D gene unclear. V lost 1 base, J lost 6 bases, and 12 bases lay in between. The CDR3 loop spans 14 amino acids. Germline loops: CDR1 SGHDN, CDR2 FVKESK. The variable domain in full, completed from reference TRBV14 and TRBJ1-2, reads EAGVTQFPSHSVIEKGQTVTLRCDPISGHDNLYWYRRVMGKEIKFLLHFVKESKQDESGMPNNRFLAERTGGTYSTLKVQPAELEDSGVYFCASSQAWEGNGYTFGSGTRLTVV.

This rearrangement joins TRBV10-2 to TRBJ2-7, with TRBD2 matching over 9 bases. Germline trimming cut 4 bases from V and 5 bases from J; bases unmatched to any gene: 6. This CDR3 is 14 amino acids long. CDR1 and CDR2 (germline): WSHSY, SAAADI. DNA for the CDR3: TGCGCCAGCAGTGTTGCGGGGGGGCAGGACGAGCAGTACTTC. Translating it yields CASSVAGGQDEQYF.

The chain links TRBV7-9 to TRBJ1-2; 9 bases map to TRBD1. The junction had 9 bases not matched to a gene; V was cut back by 4 bases and J by 3 bases. CDR3 size: 16 residues. The V gene's germline CDR1 is SEHNR and CDR2 FQNEAQ (reference sequence). CDR3 DNA sequence: TGTGCCAGCAGCTCCTCCACAGGGGGCGACTACTATGGCTACACCTTC. Translated: CASSSSTGGDYYGYTF.

The CDR3 sequence: CASSSSGNYRETQYF. The DNA for the CDR3 is TGTGCCAGCAGCTCCTCAGGGAACTACAGGGAGACCCAGTACTTC. This chain uses TRBV7-9 with TRBJ2-5; D possibly corresponds to TRBD1 (5 bases). Germline lookup yields CDR1 SEHNR and CDR2 FQNEAQ (reference sequence). There are 15 residues in the CDR3. V was trimmed by 4 bases and J by 5 bases, leaving 17 bases between them.

CDR3 sequence reads: CASSLAGSRNTDTQYF. CDR3 DNA: TGTGCCAGCAGCTTGGCCGGATCACGGAACACAGATACGCAGTATTTT. The V call is TRBV5-6, the J call TRBJ2-3; D remains unclear. V dropped 0 bases and J dropped 2 bases, with 13 bases sitting between them. Germline CDR1 SGHDT, CDR2 YYEEEE. CDR3 length equals 16 residues. Complete variable domain (other parts from reference TRBV5-6 and TRBJ2-3): DAGVTQSPTHLIKTRGQQVTLRCSPKSGHDTVSWYQQALGQGPQFIFQYYEEEERQRGNFPDRFSGHQFPNYSSELNVNALLLGDSALYLCASSLAGSRNTDTQYFGPGTRLTVL.

This clonotype was found once. The CDR3 sequence is CASTSTPVTEAFF. The CDR3, as DNA: TGTGCCAGCACCTCTACTCCAGTCACTGAAGCTTTCTTT. The chain recombines TRBV6-5 with TRBJ1-1, with D uncertain. V shed 7 bases and J shed 4 bases, with 13 bases lying between them. The CDR3 totals 13 residues. Germline CDR1 and CDR2: MNHEY and SVGAGI.

In nucleotides, the CDR3 is TGTGCCAGCACGTCAGGACCGACCTACGAGCAGTACTTC. Translated, it gives CASTSGPTYEQYF. The V gene is TRBV7-8, the J gene TRBJ2-7, with D unclear. The V end lost 7 bases, the J end lost 2 bases, and 12 bases lay between the germline ends. The CDR3 is 13 amino acids. Per germline, CDR1 SGHVS and CDR2 FQNEAQ. Filled out from reference TRBV7-8 and TRBJ2-7, the complete variable domain reads GAGVSQSPRYKVAKRGQDVALRCDPISGHVSLFWYQQALGQGPEFLTYFQNEAQLDKSGLPSDRFFAERPEGSVSTLKIQRTQQEDSAVYLCASTSGPTYEQYFGPGTRLTVT.

The V gene is TRBV3-1, the J gene TRBJ2-7, with 7 bases aligning to TRBD1. This CDR3 spans 13 amino acids. CDR1 LGHDT and CDR2 YNNKEL come from the germline V gene (reference sequence). Losses at the gene ends were 3 bases for V and 9 bases for J; bases not matched to a gene: 8. CDR3 coding DNA: TGTGCCAGCAGCCAGGGCAGACAGGGCCCGCAGTACTTC. Translated, it gives CASSQGRQGPQYF.

The chain couples TRBV27 to TRBJ1-2; no clear D gene. The CDR3 is 15 residues long. The germline V gene encodes CDR1 MNHEY and CDR2 SMNVEV (reference sequence). Trimming removed 2 bases from V and 2 bases from J, with 12 bases in between. CDR3 residues: CASSLRVGNNYGYTF. In nucleotides, the CDR3 is TGTGCCAGCAGTTTAAGGGTCGGGAACAACTATGGCTACACCTTC.

The chain links TRBV20-1 to TRBJ1-2, with D perhaps TRBD1 (6 bases). This CDR3 has 12 amino acids. Trimming cost V 3 bases and J 4 bases, with 9 bases left between them. Germline V lookup: CDR1 DFQATT, CDR2 SNEGSKA (reference sequence). The CDR3 coding sequence is TGCAGTGCTAGCGGGACAACCTATGGCTACACCTTC. Its translation: CSASGTTYGYTF.

The chain is built from TRBV28 and TRBJ2-4; D is ambiguous. The CDR3 has 16 residues. Germline V lookup: CDR1 MDHEN, CDR2 SYDVKM. Trimming pared 5 bases from V and 2 bases from J, leaving 16 bases between. The CDR3 loop reads CASSPGRHSTKNIQYF. DNA of the CDR3: TGTGCCAGCAGTCCCGGACGGCACTCAACCAAAAACATTCAGTACTTC.

The CDR3 nucleotides read TGCAGTGCTAGAGGTTCCGCAGGGGCGAATGGCTACACCTTC. This translates into CSARGSAGANGYTF. The V gene is TRBV20-1, the J gene TRBJ1-2; a possible D gene is TRBD1 (6 bases). This CDR3 has 14 amino acids. Trimming took off 1 base at V and 6 bases at J, with 15 bases between the two ends. Looked up from germline, CDR1 is DFQATT and CDR2 is SNEGSKA (reference sequence).

The V and J genes are TRBV30 and TRBJ2-1; possible D gene TRBD2, 6 bases. CDR1 and CDR2 from the germline V gene are GTSNPN and SVGIG (reference sequence). The CDR3 consists of 15 residues. V lost 1 base and J 7 bases, leaving 17 bases between the germline ends. CDR3 sequence reads: CAWSAPTRDTNEQFF. The CDR3 DNA follows: TGTGCCTGGAGTGCCCCGACTAGAGATACGAATGAGCAGTTCTTC. Drawing the rest from reference TRBV30 and TRBJ2-1, the complete variable domain is SQTIHQWPATLVQPVGSPLSLECTVEGTSNPNLYWYRQAAGRGLQLLFYSVGIGQISSEVPQNLSASRPQDRQFILSSKKLLLSDSGFYLCAWSAPTRDTNEQFFGPGTRLTVL.